This T cell receptor (beta chain) was captured by sequencing in a study of response to subunit inactivated influenza vaccine. Overall study results and limits: The authors offered the suggestion that each seasonal influenza vaccination recruits few new T cells.

As regards this clonotype: Its antigen remains unidentified.

V shed 5 bases and J shed 1 base, with 9 bases lying between them. Germline lookup yields CDR1 SGHTS and CDR2 YDEGEE. This CDR3 has 13 amino acids. TCRdb called the RT-PCR reads again in MiXCR, with one record for every CDR3 protein. This repertoire shows hundreds of thousands of distinct CDR3 sequences, approximately 15% found once; its top ten account for 6% to 9.5%. The chain links TRBV5-8 to TRBJ2-5; D ambiguous. Sequencing used PBMCs from blood, obtained less than 15 days before vaccination. This clonotype was obtained from a man aged 45 to 65 who received an inactivated influenza vaccine. CDR3 region: CASRQYPQETQYF. The CDR3, as DNA: TGTGCCAGCAGACAATACCCCCAAGAGACCCAGTACTTC.